The 5 T cell receptor beta chains listed next were all sequenced from one sample in a study of shared clonotypes between healthy human individuals. Sequencing was performed with immunoSEQ multiplex PCR; in TCRdb, only in-frame clones are kept and a portion is missing. The repertoire holds roughly 2.2 million clones, with 85% to 95% as singletons. Material for sequencing was naive CD4+ T cells from PBMCs. Noted subset: CD45RA+ positively selected. These receptor sequences come from a man between 18 and 35 years old in good health. Some clones in this sample may be carry-over from other donors' samples.

The V call is TRBV11-3, the J call TRBJ2-7; D unresolved. Germline V gives CDR1 SGHNT, CDR2 YENEEA. V lost 5 bases and J lost 5, with 10 bases in between. CDR3 size: 12 residues. Here the CDR3 reads CASSRLGDEQYF. The DNA of the CDR3 is TGTGCCAGCAGCCGTCTGGGCGACGAGCAGTACTTC.

About this clone: In the same sample, other DNA sequences code for this CDR3. The chain joins TRBV9 to TRBJ2-2; maybe TRBD2 (6 bases). Germline V gene data show CDR1 as SGDLS and CDR2 as YYNGEE. V lost 0 bases and J lost 4, with 10 bases in between. The CDR3 sequence is 15 residues long. The CDR3 spells CASSVGGGPTGELFF. The CDR3 DNA is TGTGCCAGCAGCGTAGGGGGAGGCCCCACCGGGGAGCTGTTTTTT.

The chain recombines TRBV5-1 with TRBJ1-6, with D unclear. CDR1 is SGHRS and CDR2 is YFSETQ in the germline V gene. Trimming took 5 bases from V and 9 from J, leaving 12 bases between them. This CDR3 comprises 13 residues. The chain's CDR3 is CASRRQETSPLHF. In DNA, the CDR3 is TGCGCCAGCAGACGGCAGGAGACTTCACCCCTCCACTTT.

V gene TRBV4-1 combines with J gene TRBJ1-1, with D possibly matching TRBD1 (5 bases). The length of the CDR3 is 15 residues. The V gene lost 8 bases and the J gene lost 6 bases, with 22 bases spanning the gap. Germline V lookup: CDR1 MGHRA, CDR2 YSYEKL. CDR3 residues: CASGPSGALMAEAFF. The CDR3 region has the DNA TGCGCCAGCGGGCCCTCTGGGGCGCTTATGGCTGAAGCTTTCTTT.

In DNA, the CDR3 is TGTGCCAGCAGCTTAACCGCGGGAGGTCGCTTTGTGCAGTACTTC. Protein sequence: CASSLTAGGRFVQYF. The rearrangement joins TRBV5-6 to TRBJ2-7; TRBD2 aligns across 8 bases. Trimming at V came to 2 bases and at J to 9 bases, leaving 13 bases not matched to a gene. The germline gives CDR1 SGHDT, CDR2 YYEEEE. The CDR3 extends over 15 amino acids.